This entry lists 20 T cell receptor beta chains sequenced from one sample in a study of blood T cells in healthy people across ages. With a J-beta primer mix and a sample-barcoded 5' primer, a second PCR ran about 6 to 11 cycles. TCRdb itself ran the 5' RACE reads through MiXCR, one entry per CDR3 protein. The data contain approximately 1,000,000 distinct CDR3 sequences, about two fifths of them singletons. Sequencing was done on a sample of blood. These receptors originate from a man younger than 35 in good health.

The chain combines TRBV9 with TRBJ2-7; D possibly corresponds to TRBD2 (7 bases). Per germline, CDR1 SGDLS and CDR2 YYNGEE. The CDR3 has 15 residues. V was pared by 0 bases and J by 7 bases, with 17 bases between. The CDR3 DNA reads as TGTGCCAGCAGCGTAGTAGGGGGGGCCTACAATGAGCAGTACTTC. Residues: CASSVVGGAYNEQYF.

The chain uses TRBV4-3 and TRBJ1-2; D remains ambiguous. Trimming pared 4 bases from V and 8 bases from J, leaving 14 bases between. Germline CDR1 and CDR2: LGHNA and YSLEER. CDR3 length: 13 amino acids. This CDR3 is CASSPFDREGYTF. The CDR3 coding sequence is TGCGCCAGCAGCCCGTTTGACCGAGAGGGCTACACCTTC.

This sequence joins TRBV10-2 and TRBJ1-1, with 7 bases identical to TRBD1. The CDR3 contains 16 residues. Per germline, CDR1 WSHSY and CDR2 SAAADI. Losses at the gene ends were 4 bases for V and 0 bases for J; bases not matched to a gene: 8. The CDR3 spells CASSGEGTALNTEAFF. As DNA, the CDR3 is TGCGCCAGCAGTGGCGAGGGGACAGCATTGAACACTGAAGCTTTCTTT.

The rearrangement joins TRBV28 to TRBJ2-3; weak D call: TRBD2 (5 bases). Trimming shortened V by 3 bases and J by 3 bases, and 22 bases separated the two germline ends. The CDR3 extends over 18 amino acids. The germline V gene has CDR1 MDHEN and CDR2 SYDVKM. The CDR3 DNA sequence: TGTGCCAGCAGTTTCTTAGGGATTGCCTCCCGGGGTACAGATACGCAGTATTTT. Its translation is CASSFLGIASRGTDTQYF.

J is TRBJ1-2 and V is TRBV10-3; tentatively, D is TRBD1 (5 bases). The CDR3 length is 13 residues. V shed 7 bases and J shed 7 bases, with 16 bases lying between them. CDR1 and CDR2 from the germline V gene are ENHRY and SYGVKD. The CDR3 coding sequence is TGTGCCATCAATGGACCCCCCGGGGGTGGCTACACCTTC. Protein product: CAINGPPGGGYTF.

The table lists this clonotype with many counts. The V and J genes are TRBV5-1 and TRBJ1-2; 11 bases line up with TRBD1. This CDR3 has 15 amino acids. J was trimmed by 1 base and V by 3 bases; bases with no gene match: 2. Germline-derived CDR1 and CDR2 are SGHRS and YFSETQ. Written as DNA, the CDR3 is TGCGCCAGCAGCTCTGGGACAGGGGGTAACTATGGCTACACCTTC. As protein: CASSSGTGGNYGYTF.

The V gene is TRBV28, the J gene TRBJ1-3; no clear D gene. V dropped 7 bases and J dropped 3 bases, with 19 bases sitting between them. The CDR3 runs to 16 residues. Germline V gene sequence: CDR1 MDHEN, CDR2 SYDVKM. The CDR3 loop is CASIEGPEGVGNTIYF. The CDR3 DNA sequence: TGTGCCAGCATTGAAGGCCCGGAGGGTGTTGGAAACACCATATATTTT.

This clonotype was counted only a few times. The rearrangement uses TRBV20-1 and TRBJ1-1; D might be TRBD1 (6 bases). This CDR3 comprises 14 residues. The germline V and J ends were trimmed by 4 bases and 2 bases, with 14 bases remaining between them. The germline gives CDR1 DFQATT, CDR2 SNEGSKA (reference sequence). CDR3 loop: CSATSGGQNTEAFF. The CDR3 bases are TGCAGTGCTACTTCGGGGGGACAAAACACTGAAGCTTTCTTT.

This clonotype has a handful of counts. V gene TRBV4-3 combines with J gene TRBJ1-1; D gene unclear. V was cut by 0 bases and J by 5 bases, with 10 bases left in between. Germline loops: CDR1 LGHNA, CDR2 YSLEER. This CDR3 comprises 14 residues. The CDR3 nucleotides read TGCGCCAGCAGCCAAGAAATCGGGGAGACTGAAGCTTTCTTT. Protein product: CASSQEIGETEAFF.

This chain links TRBV2 with TRBJ1-5, with 7 bases fitting TRBD1. V was clipped by 6 bases and J by 7 bases; unmatched bases: 9. The CDR3 is made up of 14 amino acids. Germline V gene sequence: CDR1 SNHLY, CDR2 FYNNEI. CDR3 amino acids: CASRQQGIDQPQHF. The CDR3 nucleotides read TGTGCCAGCAGACAACAGGGGATCGACCAGCCCCAGCATTTT.

The sample holds a few counts of this clonotype. The genes are TRBV20-1 and TRBJ1-1; D is possibly TRBD1 (5 bases). V lost 3 bases, J lost 3 bases, and 11 bases lay in between. The CDR3 covers 13 residues. Germline V gene sequence: CDR1 DFQATT, CDR2 SNEGSKA (reference sequence). The CDR3 nucleotides are TGCAGTGCTAGTGGGCAGGGCTACACTGAAGCTTTCTTT. It is translated as CSASGQGYTEAFF.

This clonotype was counted only a few times. The chain has TRBV5-1 and TRBJ2-3; 7 nucleotides match TRBD1. The trim removed 2 bases at V and 3 bases at J, leaving 3 bases unmatched. The CDR3 is 14 residues long. Germline CDR1 reads SGHRS; CDR2 reads YFSETQ. The CDR3 reads CASSFATGTDTQYF. In nucleotides, the CDR3 is TGCGCCAGCAGCTTCGCGACAGGGACAGATACGCAGTATTTT.

Here the CDR3 reads CASSFLAAGTDTQYF. The CDR3 region has the DNA TGTGCCAGCAGCTTTCTAGCGGCCGGCACAGATACGCAGTATTTT. The chain joins TRBV7-6 to TRBJ2-3, with 7 bases lining up with TRBD2. CDR3 size: 15 residues. Germline-derived CDR1 and CDR2 are SGHVS and FNYEAQ. V dropped 3 bases and J dropped 1; count of bases not matched to a gene: 4.

The chain couples TRBV20-1 to TRBJ2-7, with 7 bases matching TRBD2. With V trimmed by 0 bases and J by 6 bases, 2 bases remained unmatched. Germline CDR1 DFQATT, CDR2 SNEGSKA (reference sequence). The CDR3 sequence is 12 residues long. CDR3 sequence: CSAREGGLEQYF. CDR3 in DNA: TGCAGTGCTAGAGAGGGAGGGCTCGAGCAGTACTTC.

Written as DNA, the CDR3 is TGCGCCAGCAGCCTGGGACAGGGGGTTAGGACAGATACGCAGTATTTT. Protein product: CASSLGQGVRTDTQYF. The rearrangement links TRBV5-1 to TRBJ2-3; the match to TRBD1 covers 11 bases. V dropped 4 bases and J dropped 3; count of bases not matched to a gene: 7. The CDR3 has 16 amino acids. Germline lookup yields CDR1 SGHRS and CDR2 YFSETQ.

DNA of the CDR3: TGTGCCAGCAGCCAAGACCCCAGAGGCGGGGAGCTGTTTTTT. It is translated as CASSQDPRGGELFF. The J gene is TRBJ2-2, the V gene TRBV4-2, with unresolved D. The CDR3 loop spans 14 amino acids. Germline-derived CDR1 and CDR2 are LGHNA and YNFKEQ. V gave up 0 bases and J gave up 7 bases, with 9 bases separating them.

CDR3: CASTKRGSWTEAFF. Here the CDR3 DNA reads TGTGCCAGTACTAAACGAGGGTCGTGGACTGAAGCTTTCTTT. V gene TRBV19 combines with J gene TRBJ1-1; D gene uncertain. The V end was cut by 7 bases, the J end by 5 bases, with 17 bases between. The CDR3 is 14 residues long. Germline loops: CDR1 LNHDA, CDR2 SQIVND (reference sequence).

This clonotype was seen more than once but under ten times. The chain combines TRBV11-2 with TRBJ2-1; no firm D call. Trimming removed 1 base from V and 10 bases from J, with 14 bases in between. The germline V gene has CDR1 SGHAT and CDR2 FQNNGV. CDR3 length: 14 residues. The CDR3 sequence: CASSLARSSSEQFF. The CDR3 DNA reads as TGTGCCAGCAGCTTAGCGCGGAGTAGTTCGGAGCAGTTCTTC. Looking up the rest from reference TRBV11-2 and TRBJ2-1 gives the full variable domain: EAGVAQSPRYKIIEKRQSVAFWCNPISGHATLYWYQQILGQGPKLLIQFQNNGVVDDSQLPKDRFSAERLKGVDSTLKIQPAKLEDSAVYLCASSLARSSSEQFFGPGTRLTVL.

This clonotype was picked up a small number of times. The CDR3 nucleotides read TGTGCCAGCAGCTTAAAGGGACAGGGAATCTATGGCTACACCTTC. It translates to CASSLKGQGIYGYTF. V gene TRBV13 combines with J gene TRBJ1-2; 9 bases map to TRBD1. The CDR3 is made up of 15 amino acids. Trimming cost V 2 bases and J 4 bases; bases outside gene matches: 5. The germline gives CDR1 PRHDT, CDR2 FYEKMQ (reference sequence).

In its sample, this clonotype was seen many times. The chain is built from TRBV7-9 and TRBJ2-5; the D is unclear. Per the germline V gene, CDR1 is SEHNR and CDR2 is FQNEAQ (reference sequence). Trimming took 0 bases from V and 2 from J, leaving 13 bases between them. This CDR3 is built from 16 residues. This CDR3 is CASSLAVSSPQETQYF. For the CDR3, the DNA is TGTGCCAGCAGCTTAGCGGTTTCTTCGCCTCAAGAGACCCAGTACTTC.